The sequence of this TCR beta chain was determined in a study of blood T cells in healthy people across ages (dated by TCRdb to about 2015). Background for the entire study: In model experiments, template switching captured roughly one uniquely barcoded TCR beta cDNA molecule for every two T cells. Donors of different ages were randomly distributed across sequencing lanes to avoid experimental bias. To track age-related changes in TCR beta repertoire diversity, the study relied on deep sequencing normalized with unique cDNA molecular identifiers. Using the same blood draw, the study looked at two additional independent replicas of 1 million unique cDNA reads for two donors, one aged 18 to 29 and the other aged 80 or older. Donors were grouped into four age groups: young (average approximately 15 years), middle-aged (roughly 38), aged (around 56) and long-lived (just over 80). What the study reported, not specific to this receptor: As age increased, observed TCR beta diversity per million T cells dropped in a roughly linear way, and a significant reduction was already evident by age about 40. Because donor CMV infection status was unknown, age-related changes in expanded clonotypes were potentially confounded. Compared with the aged group, the long-lived group had more naive CD4+ T cells, fewer expanded clones and increased TCR diversity, suggesting age selection. The percentage of naive T cells measured by flow cytometry correlated strongly with observed TCR beta diversity. Total diversity estimates from one million sequenced T cells were considered lower bounds and underestimates. Conclusive comparison of naive and antigen-experienced compartments was prevented by the profiling of bulk unsorted PBMCs.

Worth noting for this clonotype: Its recognized antigen is unknown. Base-call qualities are not available, and no considerably larger clone is one nucleotide away.

Systemically healthy Caucasian individuals from Russia, around 39 in total and aged about 6 to 90 years, were included as donors. Each donor gave 8 to 10 milliliters of peripheral blood, drawn into EDTA-treated Vacutainer tubes. Ficoll-Paque density-gradient centrifugation was used to isolate PBMCs, with at least 6 million obtained per sample. Trizol reagent was used to extract total RNA from the PBMCs, yielding at least 6 micrograms per sample. Naive CD45RAhigh/CD27high T cell percentages were measured by flow cytometry on a PBMC aliquot from every donor. From the cysteine up to the phenylalanine, the CDR3 has a length of 11 residues. Only CDR3 DNA is held: 33 bases, read in frame from base 1. V and J lose 5 bases and 8 bases, and a span of 9 bases separates them. Via the germline V gene, CDR1 is MDHEN and CDR2 SYDVKM. Libraries were made using 5' RACE. A second PCR of about 6 to 11 cycles was run with a J-beta primer mix and a sample-barcoded 5' primer. Each TCR beta cDNA molecule received a unique molecular identifier from a template-switch 5' adaptor carrying 12 random nucleotides. Each sample yielded at least 2.5 million CDR3-containing paired-end reads. First-strand cDNA was synthesized from all RNA with the Mint cDNA synthesis kit, primed by a TRBC-specific oligonucleotide. After uracil-DNA glycosylase treatment, a first 18-cycle PCR used universal primers M1SS and BC2_uni_R on all cDNA. The authors' pipeline ran thus. For normalization, 1 million high-quality reads were randomly selected from each sample, with every read carrying a distinct molecular identifier. Instead of being binned into consensus sequences, reads that shared molecular identifiers were thrown out. MiTCR, run with a Q25 quality threshold and the strictest error-elimination algorithm, handled CDR3 identification, clonotype clustering and error correction. A nonparametric unseen species model with Euler transformation was used to estimate lower-bound total TCR beta diversity. Starting from the raw public reads, TCRdb applied fastp trimming at Q25, assembled clones with MiXCR and retained in-frame beta chains. Each CDR3 protein gets just one entry, which takes the most common genes and DNA from the rows behind it. The V and J calls, along with clone size, are taken from TCRdb and not from the paper's own processing. In this sample the table shows 1.5 million to 2 million distinct CDR3 sequences, about two fifths of which occur a single time. The ten largest clones add up to about 23% of the sample.

This sequence was found in a human donor in good health. The specimen sequenced was blood. The rearranged chain carries TRBV28 and TRBJ1-2; TRBD1 could be the D gene, as 5 bases match. This receptor carries the CDR3 CASSARDGYTF. The DNA is as follows: TGTGCCAGCAGTGCAAGGGACGGCTACACCTTC.